Reported below is one T cell receptor beta chain. This sample was taken from a study of blood T cell repertoires in COVID-19. Study-level information: Acute and convalescent COVID-19 specimens originated in the United States, Italy and Spain. PBMCs, B-cell-depleted T cells, or T cells were the source of the cDNA or gDNA that made up the material.

The junction had 3 bases not matched to a gene; V was cut back by 5 bases and J by 4 bases. The V gene's germline CDR1 is MNHEY and CDR2 SVGEGT. This CDR3 is built from 15 residues. In the original processing: Reference gene primer amplification gave estimated nucleated cell counts. The table came from immunoSEQ multiplex PCR; TCRdb's copy has only in-frame clones and leaves some out. V, J and clone size are those of that table, while D and trimming were read from the DNA. The repertoire holds fewer than 85,000 clones, with about 74% as singletons. The sequenced material came from peripheral blood. This chain links TRBV6-2 or TRBV6-3 with TRBJ2-1; 12 positions agree with TRBD2. This TCR came from a human donor with acute or convalescent COVID-19. The donor label of this sample is uncertain. CDR3 region: CASSDGLAGYNEQFF. Here the CDR3 DNA reads TGTGCCAGCAGTGATGGACTAGCGGGATACAATGAGCAGTTCTTC.